This TCR beta chain was documented in a study of cytomegalovirus exposure and HLA in healthy donors. The CDR3 runs to 14 residues. CDR1 and CDR2 from the germline V gene are LNHDA and SQIVND (reference sequence). The V gene lost 1 base and the J gene lost 5 bases, with 11 bases spanning the gap. Using immunoSEQ multiplex PCR, the repertoire was profiled, and TCRdb retains in-frame clones only, with some absent. The sample carries about 360,000 clones, 70% to 90% recorded once. The sequence was obtained from a woman in her late teens or twenties in good health and CMV-seronegative. The sample consisted of PBMCs. The chain couples TRBV19 to TRBJ1-2, with a tentative D call TRBD1 (6 bases). CDR3 sequence reads: CASSIGGQIYGYTF. DNA for the CDR3: TGTGCCAGTAGTATAGGAGGACAGATATATGGCTACACCTTC.